This T cell receptor (beta chain) was sequenced for a study of blood T cells in healthy people across ages. Background on the study: T cells yielded about one barcoded beta molecule per two cells through template switching.

A second about 6 to 11 cycle PCR used barcoded and J-beta primers. TCRdb recomputed calls from the 5' RACE reads with MiXCR, one row per CDR3 protein. The sample records fewer than 1.5 million distinct CDR3 sequences, around 39% being singletons. Investigators took around 10 milliliters of peripheral blood from every donor. Points on this clonotype: At one end, the junction sequence differs from germline, possibly due to a read error.

The CDR3 has 15 amino acids. The TCR sequence derives from a woman younger than 35 in good health. The chain links TRBV12-3 or TRBV12-4 to TRBJ2-3, with D perhaps assigned TRBD1 or TRBD2 (5 bases each). Sequenced sample: blood. The CDR3 is CTSSFRTVGADTQYF. Here the CDR3 DNA reads TGTACCAGCAGTTTTAGAACAGTGGGGGCAGATACGCAGTATTTT.